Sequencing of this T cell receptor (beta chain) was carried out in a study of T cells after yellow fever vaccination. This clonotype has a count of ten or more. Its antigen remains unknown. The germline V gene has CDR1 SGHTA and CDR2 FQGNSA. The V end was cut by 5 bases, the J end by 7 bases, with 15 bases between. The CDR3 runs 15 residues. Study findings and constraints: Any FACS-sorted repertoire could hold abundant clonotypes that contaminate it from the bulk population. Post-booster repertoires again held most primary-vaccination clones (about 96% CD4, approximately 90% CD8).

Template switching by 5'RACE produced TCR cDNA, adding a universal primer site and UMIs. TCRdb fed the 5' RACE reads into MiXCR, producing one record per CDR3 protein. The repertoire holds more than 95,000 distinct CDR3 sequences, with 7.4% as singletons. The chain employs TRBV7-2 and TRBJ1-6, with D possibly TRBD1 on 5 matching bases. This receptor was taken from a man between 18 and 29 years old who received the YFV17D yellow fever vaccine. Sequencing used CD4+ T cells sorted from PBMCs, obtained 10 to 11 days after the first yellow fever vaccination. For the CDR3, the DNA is TGTGCCAGCAGCACCTTAACCGACAGAAATTCACCCCTCCACTTT. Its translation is CASSTLTDRNSPLHF.